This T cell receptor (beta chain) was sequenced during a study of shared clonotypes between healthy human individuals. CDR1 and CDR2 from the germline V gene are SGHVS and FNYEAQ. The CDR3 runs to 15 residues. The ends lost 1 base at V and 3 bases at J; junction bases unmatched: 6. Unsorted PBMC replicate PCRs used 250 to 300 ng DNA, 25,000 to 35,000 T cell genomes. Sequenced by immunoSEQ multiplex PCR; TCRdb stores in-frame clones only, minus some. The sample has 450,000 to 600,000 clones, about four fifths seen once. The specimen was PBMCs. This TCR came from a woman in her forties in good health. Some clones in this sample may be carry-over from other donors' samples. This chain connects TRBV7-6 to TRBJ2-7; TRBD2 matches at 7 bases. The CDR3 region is CASSLDGTTNYEQYF. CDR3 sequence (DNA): TGTGCCAGCAGCTTAGACGGGACTACGAACTACGAGCAGTACTTC.